These T cell receptor beta chains were read from a single sample in a study of blood T cells in healthy people across ages. MiXCR was run by TCRdb on the 5' RACE reads, yielding one entry per CDR3 protein. The sample has over 600,000 distinct CDR3 sequences; roughly three fifths are singletons. Sequences were obtained from blood. The receptors stem from a middle-aged man in good health. The CDR3 runs from the conserved cysteine through the conserved F or W. Fields, in order: J gene, V gene, CDR3 length, D gene, CDR3 protein, CDR3 DNA. The D gene is left open where the match is weak.

j_gene: TRBJ2-7; v_gene: TRBV4-3; len: 15; d_gene: .; CDR3aa: CASSQDWGAGSEQYF; CDR3nt: TGCGCCAGCAGCCAAGATTGGGGAGCAGGTAGCGAGCAGTACTTC
j_gene: TRBJ1-2; v_gene: TRBV7-2; len: 15; d_gene: .; CDR3aa: CASSSLTASFYGYTF; CDR3nt: TGTGCCAGCAGCTCTTTGACAGCAAGTTTCTATGGCTACACCTTC
j_gene: TRBJ2-3; v_gene: TRBV7-2; len: 15; d_gene: .; CDR3aa: CASSSPSARRDTQYF; CDR3nt: TGTGCCAGCAGCTCGCCGTCTGCCAGGAGGGATACGCAGTATTTT
j_gene: TRBJ2-4; v_gene: TRBV6-1; len: 10; d_gene: .; CDR3aa: CASLENIQYF; CDR3nt: TGTGCCAGCTTAGAAAACATTCAGTACTTC
j_gene: TRBJ2-7; v_gene: TRBV5-5; len: 17; d_gene: TRBD1; CDR3aa: CASSLEAPGTGYDEQYF; CDR3nt: TGTGCCAGCAGCCTGGAGGCCCCTGGGACAGGGTACGACGAGCAGTACTTC
j_gene: TRBJ2-2; v_gene: TRBV29-1; len: 16; d_gene: .; CDR3aa: CSVLLCGRANTGELFF; CDR3nt: TGCAGCGTTTTGCTCTGTGGCAGGGCCAACACCGGGGAGCTGTTTTTT
j_gene: TRBJ2-4; v_gene: TRBV27; len: 16; d_gene: .; CDR3aa: CASSLNFLKRGNIQYF; CDR3nt: TGTGCCAGCAGTTTAAATTTCCTAAAGCGAGGGAACATTCAGTACTTC
j_gene: TRBJ2-1; v_gene: TRBV20-1; len: 15; d_gene: TRBD2; CDR3aa: CSARDSGGISYEQFF; CDR3nt: TGCAGTGCTAGAGATAGCGGGGGGATCAGCTATGAGCAGTTCTTC
j_gene: TRBJ2-7; v_gene: TRBV15; len: 15; d_gene: .; CDR3aa: CATSRVDWVTYEQYF; CDR3nt: TGTGCCACCAGCAGAGTAGATTGGGTCACCTACGAGCAGTACTTC
j_gene: TRBJ1-5; v_gene: TRBV25-1; len: 15; d_gene: TRBD1; CDR3aa: CASSADLGGNRPQHF; CDR3nt: TGTGCCAGCAGTGCCGACCTAGGGGGCAATCGGCCCCAGCATTTT
j_gene: TRBJ2-7; v_gene: TRBV7-2; len: 13; d_gene: .; CDR3aa: CASSMMGTSEQYF; CDR3nt: TGTGCCAGCAGCATGATGGGGACGTCCGAGCAGTACTTC
j_gene: TRBJ2-1; v_gene: TRBV4-1; len: 18; d_gene: TRBD2; CDR3aa: CASSQEGVGGSSYREQFF; CDR3nt: TGCGCCAGCAGCCAAGAGGGGGTAGGCGGGAGCAGTTATAGGGAGCAGTTCTTC
j_gene: TRBJ2-1; v_gene: TRBV5-1; len: 16; d_gene: TRBD1; CDR3aa: CASSGSQGDLRNEQFF; CDR3nt: TGCGCCAGCAGCGGGTCACAGGGGGATCTAAGGAATGAGCAGTTCTTC
j_gene: TRBJ2-7; v_gene: TRBV4-2; len: 17; d_gene: .; CDR3aa: CASSQGLANPSTYEQYF; CDR3nt: TGTGCCAGCAGCCAAGGGCTAGCAAACCCTTCGACCTACGAGCAGTACTTC
j_gene: TRBJ1-6; v_gene: TRBV27; len: 18; d_gene: .; CDR3aa: CASSQTIGGVDYNSPLHF; CDR3nt: TGTGCCAGCAGCCAAACCATTGGCGGGGTAGACTATAATTCACCCCTCCACTTT
j_gene: TRBJ2-1; v_gene: TRBV10-3; len: 14; d_gene: .; CDR3aa: CAISERSRMNEQFF; CDR3nt: TGTGCCATCAGTGAGCGATCCCGTATGAATGAGCAGTTCTTC